What follows are 10 T cell receptor beta chains derived from one specimen sequenced in a study of CD8 T cells in Susac syndrome (dated by TCRdb to between 2017 and 2020). Library construction relied on the immunoSEQ multiplex PCR assay. RNA was extracted with the RNeasy kit and roughly 0.45 to 1 ug was reverse transcribed using random hexamers. TCRdb redid the processing of the public reads, applying fastp at Q25 and MiXCR, and retained in-frame beta chains. Here each entry gathers all rows of one CDR3 protein and keeps the most common genes and DNA. Recorded for this sample are 150,000 to 250,000 distinct CDR3 sequences; 90% to 95% of them occurred a single time. About 0.087% of the sample is in the top ten clones. The sequenced material came from CD4+ T cells from PBMCs. All receptors derive from a human donor with multiple sclerosis.

This clonotype came up once. The V and J genes are TRBV20-1 and TRBJ2-1; 11 bases are shared with TRBD2. This CDR3 has 15 residues. Germline lookup yields CDR1 DFQATT and CDR2 SNEGSKA (reference sequence). J was trimmed by 6 bases and V by 4 bases; bases with no gene match: 8. The DNA for the CDR3 is TGCAGTGCTAAGAATAGCGGGAGGGCCCTCAATGAGCAGTTCTTC. Translation: CSAKNSGRALNEQFF.

This sequence joins TRBV13 and TRBJ1-2, with 7 positions matching TRBD1. The junction had 10 bases not matched to a gene; V was cut back by 4 bases and J by 8 bases. This CDR3 has 14 residues. Germline V lookup: CDR1 PRHDT, CDR2 FYEKMQ (reference sequence). CDR3 loop: CASSSRQGQDGYTF. The CDR3 region has the DNA TGTGCCAGCAGCTCCAGACAGGGTCAAGACGGCTACACCTTC.

The V call is TRBV20-1, the J call TRBJ2-3; 10 bases are shared with TRBD2. Looked up from germline, CDR1 is DFQATT and CDR2 is SNEGSKA (reference sequence). The CDR3 has 16 residues. V dropped 5 bases and J dropped 3; count of bases not matched to a gene: 11. As DNA, the CDR3 is TGCAGTGCTCCAGGGGGTAGCGGGGGGAGGACAGATACGCAGTATTTT. It codes for CSAPGGSGGRTDTQYF.

The chain links TRBV15 to TRBJ2-1, with no clear D. Germline V gives CDR1 LNHNV, CDR2 YYDKDF (reference sequence). The germline V and J ends were trimmed by 0 bases and 12 bases, with 15 bases remaining between them. The CDR3 is 14 amino acids. CDR3 sequence: CATSRELKADGQFF. For the CDR3, the DNA is TGTGCCACCAGCAGAGAACTAAAGGCGGATGGGCAGTTCTTC.

This clonotype has only one observation. The chain carries TRBV12-3 or TRBV12-4 and TRBJ2-7; TRBD1 might be the D (6 bases). The CDR3 sequence is 15 residues long. Trimming removed 7 bases at V and 0 bases at J, with 16 bases between. The CDR3 loop reads CASTRGQYPSYEQYF. In nucleotides, the CDR3 is TGTGCCAGCACCAGAGGACAGTACCCCTCCTACGAGCAGTACTTC.

The V call is TRBV3-1, the J call TRBJ1-2, with 9 bases that match TRBD1. CDR1 is LGHDT and CDR2 is YNNKEL in the germline V gene (reference sequence). The CDR3 consists of 16 residues. The V gene end was trimmed by 2 bases and the J gene end by 7 bases; junction bases not matched to a gene: 11. The CDR3 coding sequence is TGTGCCAGCAGCCAAACCATGGAACACAGGGGGCTTGGCTACACCTTC. It yields the protein CASSQTMEHRGLGYTF. Variable domain in full (rest from reference TRBV3-1 and TRBJ1-2): DTAVSQTPKYLVTQMGNDKSIKCEQNLGHDTMYWYKQDSKKFLKIMFSYNNKELIINETVPNRFSPKSPDKAHLNLHINSLELGDSAVYFCASSQTMEHRGLGYTFGSGTRLTVV.

The chain carries TRBV6-6 and TRBJ1-2; D not resolved. The CDR3 spans 14 residues. In germline, CDR1 is MNHNY, CDR2 SVGAGI (reference sequence). V lost 9 bases and J lost 3, with 17 bases in between. The CDR3, as DNA: TGTGCCAGTAGACGGATTCGTCGTGACTATGGCTACACCTTC. Its translation is CASRRIRRDYGYTF.

The chain combines TRBV5-6 with TRBJ2-1; a weak D match, TRBD2 (8 bases). CDR1 and CDR2 from the germline V gene are SGHDT and YYEEEE. The CDR3 sequence is 15 residues long. V shed 3 bases and J shed 4 bases, with 14 bases lying between them. The CDR3 sequence: CASSYSGTVYNEQFF. CDR3 in DNA: TGTGCCAGCAGCTATAGCGGGACAGTATACAATGAGCAGTTCTTC.

The chain joins TRBV19 to TRBJ2-1; TRBD2 matches 8 bases. CDR1 is LNHDA, CDR2 SQIVND, per germline (reference sequence). The CDR3 totals 13 residues. With 7 bases clipped from V and 6 bases from J, the junction kept 5 bases outside the gene matches. The CDR3: CASTQREPNEQFF. CDR3 coding DNA: TGTGCCAGTACCCAGCGGGAGCCCAATGAGCAGTTCTTC.

This chain links TRBV5-1 with TRBJ2-1; the match to TRBD2 covers 7 bases. The CDR3 contains 15 residues. With 2 bases clipped from V and 4 bases from J, the junction kept 6 bases outside the gene matches. The germline V gene encodes CDR1 SGHRS and CDR2 YFSETQ. The CDR3 sequence is CASSLTGGGYNEQFF. Written as DNA, the CDR3 is TGCGCCAGCAGCTTAACCGGCGGGGGATACAATGAGCAGTTCTTC.